The next 2 T cell receptor beta chains were all read from a single sample in a study of T-cell reconstitution after alpha-beta-depleted transplantation in children. It was with unique molecular identifiers that the TCRbeta library was prepared. TCRdb reprocessed the PCR reads via MiXCR and lists one record per CDR3 protein. The profile shows fewer than 550,000 distinct CDR3 sequences, 11% of them singletons. The sequencing here drew on PBMCs, mostly from graft donor cells, taken 180 days after TCRalphabeta/CD19-depleted stem cell transplant. These receptors were taken from a female patient aged 2-15 years who had a stem cell transplant for aplastic anemia, so the T cells may come from the graft donor.

The chain combines TRBV20-1 with TRBJ2-6; 13 bases map to TRBD2. This CDR3 has 22 amino acids. V shed 3 bases and J 3 bases; nucleotides not matched to a gene: 20. The germline CDR1 and CDR2 sequences are DFQATT and SNEGSKA (reference sequence). CDR3 nucleotides: TGCAGTGCTAGTCCGATTTTACACCGGAGGGGACTAGCGGGAAGTGGGGCCAACGTCCTGACTTTC. Translating it yields CSASPILHRRGLAGSGANVLTF.

This clonotype was counted many times. The rearrangement links TRBV7-2 to TRBJ2-5; D unresolved. CDR1 and CDR2 (germline): SGHTA, FQGNSA. V was pared by 3 bases and J by 0 bases, with 8 bases between. This CDR3 spans 14 amino acids. The CDR3 loop is CASSFSMYQETQYF. In DNA form, the CDR3 reads TGTGCCAGCAGCTTCTCCATGTACCAAGAGACCCAGTACTTC.